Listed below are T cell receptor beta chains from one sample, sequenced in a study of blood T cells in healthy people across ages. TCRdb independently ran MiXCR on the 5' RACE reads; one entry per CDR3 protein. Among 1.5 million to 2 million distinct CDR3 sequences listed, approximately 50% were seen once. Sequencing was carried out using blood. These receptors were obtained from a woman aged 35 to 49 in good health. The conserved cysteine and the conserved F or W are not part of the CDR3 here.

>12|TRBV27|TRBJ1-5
ASSVRTGNQPQH
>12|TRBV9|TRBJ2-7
ASSVSGASYEQY
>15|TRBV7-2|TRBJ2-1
ASSLARSGGASNEQF
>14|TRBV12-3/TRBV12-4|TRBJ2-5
ASSSVAVGSQETQY
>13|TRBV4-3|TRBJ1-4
ASSQELLVYEKLF
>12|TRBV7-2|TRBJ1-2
ASSSETRNYGYT
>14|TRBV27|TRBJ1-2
ASSLNQAGANYGYT
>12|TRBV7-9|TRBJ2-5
TSSLAEYQETQY
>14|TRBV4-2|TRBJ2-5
ASSPVTSGGGEIQY
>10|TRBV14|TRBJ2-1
ASSPQTGEQF
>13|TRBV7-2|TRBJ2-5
ASSSLKVYQETQY
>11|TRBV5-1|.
AGSSTSSKTQY
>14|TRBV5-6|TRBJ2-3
ASSFGGAISTDTQY
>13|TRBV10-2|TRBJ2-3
ASSEKGVSTDTQY
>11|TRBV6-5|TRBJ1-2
ASSPLPTRGYT
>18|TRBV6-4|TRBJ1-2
ASSETRAQLYCSFFYGYT
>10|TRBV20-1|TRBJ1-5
SATGQGQPQH
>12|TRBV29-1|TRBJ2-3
SVDRGPSTDTQY
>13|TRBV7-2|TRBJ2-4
ASSPTGTGLNIQY
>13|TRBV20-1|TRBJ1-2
SARDEGTFQPTDT
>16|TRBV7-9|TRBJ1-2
ASSPQDTHNYFNYGYT
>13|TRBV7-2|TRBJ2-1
ASSSAGARTHEQF
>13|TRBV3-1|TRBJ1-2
ASSPGQGSEYGYT
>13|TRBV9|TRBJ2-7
ASSVEGGGFNEQY
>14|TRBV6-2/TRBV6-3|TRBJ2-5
ASSYAGTSRAETQY
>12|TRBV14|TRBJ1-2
ASSPTGSPRGYT
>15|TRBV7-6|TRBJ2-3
ASSQRGRTSLTDTQY
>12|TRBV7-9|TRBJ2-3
ASRPIPSTDTQY
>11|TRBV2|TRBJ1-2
ASSEEHGAGYT
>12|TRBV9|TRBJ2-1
ASSGQTGGAVQF
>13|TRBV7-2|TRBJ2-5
ASSFPWGAGETQY
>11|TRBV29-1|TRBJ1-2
SVEDLHHYGYT
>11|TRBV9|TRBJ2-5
ASSGTVRETQY
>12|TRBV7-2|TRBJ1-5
ASSGSDTDQPQH
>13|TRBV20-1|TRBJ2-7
SARDWAGDTYEQY
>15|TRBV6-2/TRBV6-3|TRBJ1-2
ASTEGPSQALSYGYT
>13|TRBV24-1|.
ATSDYVDGSDEQY
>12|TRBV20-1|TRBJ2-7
SARGRSGGYEQY
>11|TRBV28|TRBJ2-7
ASTSNFAYEQY
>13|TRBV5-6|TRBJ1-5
ASSLWTVSNQPQH